The present entry profiles one T cell receptor beta chain with its context. This record comes from a study of blood T cell repertoires in COVID-19. Study summary: Some COVID-19 samples were acute and others convalescent; all came from the United States, Italy and Spain. PBMCs, B-cell-depleted T cells, or T cells were the source of the cDNA or gDNA that made up the material.

As processed by the authors: Quantification of nucleated cells was approximated via reference gene primer amplification. TCRdb's table, derived via immunoSEQ multiplex PCR, lists solely in-frame clones and lacks some. V and J calls and clone size are as listed in that table; D and trimming were resolved from the DNA. The table lists under 95,000 clones, 83% of them singletons. The CDR3 length is 17 residues. V trimming: 0 bases; J trimming: 7 bases; junction bases outside the gene matches: 14. In germline, CDR1 is SGHDT, CDR2 YYEEEE. This sequence joins TRBV5-6 and TRBJ1-2; 8 bases are a match to TRBD1. This clonotype originated in a woman of 80 years or more with acute or convalescent COVID-19. The sequenced material came from peripheral blood. This chain's CDR3 is CASSLGPGGAMAVGYTF. In DNA form, the CDR3 reads TGTGCCAGCAGCTTGGGCCCAGGGGGCGCGATGGCTGTTGGCTACACCTTC.